The rows below give T cell receptor beta chains drawn from one sample of a study of regulatory T cells in long-lasting Graves disease. TCRdb called the multiplex PCR reads again in MiXCR, with one record for every CDR3 protein. The sample lists 400,000 to 500,000 distinct CDR3 sequences; 15% were seen once. These data also formed part of another study, on T cells in Graves' hyperthyroidism and ophthalmopathy.

This specimen was peripheral blood mononuclear cells (PBMCs), taken at new diagnosis, from a patient treated with antithyroid drugs. All receptors come from a woman aged 25 to 45 with Graves disease. Both conserved end residues are part of each CDR3. Fields, in order: V gene, D gene, J gene, clone size, CDR3 DNA, CDR3 protein. A D gene is named only where the DNA matches it firmly. Expanded clones get a size class; other rows say once, few or many, or leave the size out.

TRBV13,TRBD2,TRBJ2-1,-,TGTGCCAGCAGCCCTCCAAGGGCTAGCGGATACAATGAGCAGTTCTTC,CASSPPRASGYNEQFF
TRBV15,-,TRBJ1-5,once,TGTGCCACCAGCATGGGACGGAATCAGCCCCAGCATTTT,CATSMGRNQPQHF
TRBV2,-,TRBJ2-3,many,TGTGCCGGCGACGGGTTCGGCACAGATACGCAGTATTTT,CAGDGFGTDTQYF
TRBV2,-,TRBJ2-7,few,TGTGCCAGCAGTGGCTTAAGAGGGAGCCCCTACGAGCAGTACTTC,CASSGLRGSPYEQYF
TRBV12-3/TRBV12-4,TRBD1,TRBJ1-5,many,TGTGCCAGCAGACCAGACAGGGGCAATCAGCCCCAGCATTTT,CASRPDRGNQPQHF
TRBV19,TRBD1,TRBJ1-2,-,TGTGCCACCCCGGACAGGGAAGGCTATGGCTACACCTTC,CATPDREGYGYTF
TRBV11-1,TRBD1,TRBJ1-4,many,TGTGCCAGCAGCGGACAGGGGGCAGTTGAAAAACTGTTTTTT,CASSGQGAVEKLFF
TRBV28,-,TRBJ2-2,many,TGTGCCAGCAGCTTGGCTGGGGCGAACACCGGGGAGCTGTTTTTT,CASSLAGANTGELFF
TRBV28,TRBD2,TRBJ2-1,many,TGTGCCAGCAGTTACCCCCCCAGCGGGAATCGGAATGAGCAGTTCTTC,CASSYPPSGNRNEQFF
TRBV19,TRBD1,TRBJ1-1,-,TGTGCCAGTAGTGGACCACCGGGACAGTGGAACACTGAAGCTTTCTTT,CASSGPPGQWNTEAFF
TRBV6-1,-,TRBJ1-1,few,TGTGCCAGCAGAAACCTAGAGAACACTGAAGCTTTCTTT,CASRNLENTEAFF
TRBV11-2,-,TRBJ2-7,many,TGTGCCAGCAGGGCTAGCCCCCTCTCCTACGAGCAGTACTTC,CASRASPLSYEQYF
TRBV11-2,TRBD1,TRBJ1-1,many,TGTGCCAGCAGCTCAGACAGGGCGACTGAAGCTTTCTTT,CASSSDRATEAFF
TRBV24-1,-,TRBJ1-5,many,TGTGCCACCAGTGACACCCATAGCAATCAGCCCCAGCATTTT,CATSDTHSNQPQHF
TRBV27,-,TRBJ2-1,many,TGTGCCAGCAGTTTATACGGATTGGGCAATGAGCAGTTCTTC,CASSLYGLGNEQFF
TRBV3-1,-,TRBJ1-1,many,TGTGCCAGCAGCCAAGATCAGGAGGGGTACACTGAAGCTTTCTTT,CASSQDQEGYTEAFF
TRBV29-1,-,TRBJ1-1,-,TGCAGCGTTGAGCCAGGACAGCAAGGTGAAGCTTTCTTT,CSVEPGQQGEAFF
TRBV24-1,TRBD2,TRBJ2-1,many,TGTGCCACCAGTGATGTACAGGGACTAGGAGGCCTCAATGAGCAGTTCTTC,CATSDVQGLGGLNEQFF
TRBV7-9,TRBD1,TRBJ2-7,-,TGTGCCAGCAGCCCCCGGACAGGGTTTTACGAGCAGTACTTC,CASSPRTGFYEQYF
TRBV5-1,-,TRBJ2-3,many,TGCGCCAGCAGCTTGGGGGGATACAGGGTGATCACAGATACGCAGTATTTT,CASSLGGYRVITDTQYF
TRBV28,TRBD1,TRBJ1-6,many,TGTGCCAGCAGTCCGGGACAGATTAATTCACCCCTCCACTTT,CASSPGQINSPLHF
TRBV9,-,TRBJ2-1,-,TGTGCCAGCAGCGATATGGGGTCAGGTGAGCAGTTCTTC,CASSDMGSGEQFF
TRBV7-8,TRBD1,TRBJ1-5,-,TGTGCCAGCAGCTACGAAGGACAGGGTCGTTATAGCAATCAGCCCCAGCATTTT,CASSYEGQGRYSNQPQHF
TRBV28,-,TRBJ1-1,-,TGTGCCATCAAAGGGGGAAAGGTTCAGGGGGAAGCTTTCTTT,CAIKGGKVQGEAFF
TRBV7-2,TRBD2,TRBJ2-7,few,TGTGCCAGCAGCTCTAGGACTAGCGGGGCCTACGAGCAGTACTTC,CASSSRTSGAYEQYF
TRBV11-1,-,TRBJ1-6,few,TGTGCCAGCAGCTACACACCTACAGGGAGTGGTTCACCCCTCCACTTT,CASSYTPTGSGSPLHF
TRBV3-1,TRBD2,TRBJ2-1,many,TGTGCCAGCAGCCAAGTGGCTAGCGGGAGATACAATGAGCAGTTCTTC,CASSQVASGRYNEQFF
TRBV5-1,-,TRBJ2-1,many,TGCGCCAGCCACGTCTTGTCCGGAAGCTCCTACAATGAGCAGTTCTTC,CASHVLSGSSYNEQFF
TRBV19,TRBD2,TRBJ2-3,-,TGTGCCAGTAGTACCCGACTAGCGGCCACAGATACGCAGTATTTT,CASSTRLAATDTQYF
TRBV6-1,-,TRBJ2-7,many,TGTGCCAGCAGGACAAAACTCTACGAGCAGTACTTC,CASRTKLYEQYF
TRBV3-1,TRBD2,TRBJ2-7,many,TGTGCCAGCAGCCAAGTTGCGGGAGGGTCCTACGAGCAGTACTTC,CASSQVAGGSYEQYF
TRBV27,-,TRBJ2-1,few,TGTGCCAGCAGTTTATTCTCCTACAATGAGCAGTTCTTC,CASSLFSYNEQFF
TRBV4-1,TRBD2,TRBJ2-1,few,TGCGCCAGCAGCCCAGGGACTAGCGGGAGTCTAGTTTCCTACAATGAGCAGTTCTTC,CASSPGTSGSLVSYNEQFF
TRBV6-2/TRBV6-3,-,TRBJ2-1,-,TGTGCCAGCAGCGAGCCTCGGCGCGAGCAGTTCTTC,CASSEPRREQFF
TRBV20-1,TRBD1,TRBJ1-4,many,TGCAGTGCCAACCATGGGACAGGGGATGAAAAACTGTTTTTT,CSANHGTGDEKLFF
TRBV28,-,TRBJ2-7,many,TGTGCCAGCAGAGTGGGGGGGCTTGATACTTACGAGCAGTACTTC,CASRVGGLDTYEQYF
TRBV20-1,-,TRBJ2-7,many,TGCAGTGCCTCCGGGGTCGAGCCAGCGTACGAGCAGTACTTC,CSASGVEPAYEQYF
TRBV5-1,TRBD1,TRBJ2-3,-,TGCGCCAGCAGACCCGGACTTCGGACAGGGGCAGATACGCAGTATTTT,CASRPGLRTGADTQYF
TRBV5-1,TRBD2,TRBJ2-3,-,TGCGCCAGCAGCCGGCTGCGGCTAGCGGGAGGCACAGGAGATACGCAGTATTTT,CASSRLRLAGGTGDTQYF
TRBV25-1,TRBD2,TRBJ2-5,-,TGTGCCAGCAGTGAAATAGCGGGGCAAGAGACCCAGTACTTC,CASSEIAGQETQYF
TRBV12-3/TRBV12-4,-,TRBJ1-2,many,TGTGCCAGCAGTTTGGCAGCGAATGATGGCTACACCTTC,CASSLAANDGYTF
TRBV7-2,-,TRBJ2-7,many,TGTGCCAGCAGCTTAGCCAAACGAACTAGTCCCCTCTACGAGCAGTACTTC,CASSLAKRTSPLYEQYF
TRBV4-1,-,TRBJ2-5,many,TGCGCCAGCAGCCAAGACGGGGCAGGGACCGAGACCCAGTACTTC,CASSQDGAGTETQYF
TRBV5-1,TRBD2,TRBJ2-1,few,TGCGCCAGCAGCTTTGTAGCGGGAGGTCCTGAGCAGTTCTTC,CASSFVAGGPEQFF
TRBV30,TRBD1,TRBJ1-2,many,TGTGCCTGGGGACAGGGGTATGGCTACACCTTC,CAWGQGYGYTF
TRBV2,-,TRBJ1-1,many,TGTGCCAGCATTAATGTTACGGGGGGACGGATGAACACTGAAGCTTTCTTT,CASINVTGGRMNTEAFF
TRBV7-3,-,TRBJ1-1,few,TGTGCCAGCAGCGCAGACGGGTACACTGAAGCTTTCTTT,CASSADGYTEAFF
TRBV5-6,-,TRBJ2-3,many,TGTGCCAGCAGCTTGGGAAGGTCCCCTACGCAGTATTTT,CASSLGRSPTQYF
TRBV2,-,TRBJ1-5,many,TGTGCCAGCAGTGAAACAGGTGGGACTCAGCCCCAGCATTTT,CASSETGGTQPQHF
TRBV5-1,TRBD2,TRBJ2-1,few,TGCGCCAGCAGCCCCCCGCCCGGGGGGAGCAGCTCCTACAATGAGCAGTTCTTC,CASSPPPGGSSSYNEQFF
TRBV20-1,-,TRBJ1-1,many,TGCAGTGCTAGTGAGGGCCCAGGGGCTTTCTTT,CSASEGPGAFF